This TCR beta chain was obtained from a study of T cells after yellow fever vaccination. TCRdb processed the 5' RACE reads anew with MiXCR; each CDR3 protein has one entry. The sample lists 310,000 or so distinct CDR3 sequences; approximately 7% were seen once. The specimen was PBMCs, collected roughly 46 days after the first yellow fever vaccination. This receptor was taken from a man in his late teens or twenties who received the YFV17D yellow fever vaccine.

CDR3 protein: CASSQVYRGLAGGPREQFF. CDR3 in DNA: TGCGCCAGCAGCCAGGTCTATAGAGGACTAGCGGGGGGGCCCCGAGAGCAGTTCTTC. The chain has TRBV4-3 and TRBJ2-1; 15 bases line up with TRBD2. Losses at the gene ends were 3 bases for V and 10 bases for J; bases not matched to a gene: 16. CDR1 LGHNA and CDR2 YSLEER come from the germline V gene. The CDR3 spans 19 residues.